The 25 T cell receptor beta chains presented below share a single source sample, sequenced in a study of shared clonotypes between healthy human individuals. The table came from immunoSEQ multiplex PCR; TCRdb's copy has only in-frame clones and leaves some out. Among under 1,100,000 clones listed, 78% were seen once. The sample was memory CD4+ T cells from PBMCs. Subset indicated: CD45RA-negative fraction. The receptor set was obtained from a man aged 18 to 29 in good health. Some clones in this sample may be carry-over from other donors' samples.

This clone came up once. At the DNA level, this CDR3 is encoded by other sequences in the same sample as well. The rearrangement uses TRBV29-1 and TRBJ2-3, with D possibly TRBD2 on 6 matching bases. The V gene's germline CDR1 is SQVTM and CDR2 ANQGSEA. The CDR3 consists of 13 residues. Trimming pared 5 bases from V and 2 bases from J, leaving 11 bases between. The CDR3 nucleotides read TGCAGCGTTAACCGGGACTCCACAGATACGCAGTATTTT. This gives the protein CSVNRDSTDTQYF.

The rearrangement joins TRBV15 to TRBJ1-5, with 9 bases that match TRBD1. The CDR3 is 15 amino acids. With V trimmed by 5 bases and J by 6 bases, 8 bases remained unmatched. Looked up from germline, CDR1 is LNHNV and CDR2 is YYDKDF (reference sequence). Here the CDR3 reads CATSPTRDRVQPQHF. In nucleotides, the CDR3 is TGTGCCACCAGCCCGACCCGGGACAGGGTTCAGCCCCAGCATTTT.

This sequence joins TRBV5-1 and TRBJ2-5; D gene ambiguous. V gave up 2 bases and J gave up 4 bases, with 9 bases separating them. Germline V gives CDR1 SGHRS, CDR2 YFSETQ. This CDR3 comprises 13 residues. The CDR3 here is CASSFRVRETQYF. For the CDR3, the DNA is TGCGCCAGCAGCTTCCGGGTCCGAGAGACCCAGTACTTC.

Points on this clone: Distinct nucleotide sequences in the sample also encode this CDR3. DNA for the CDR3: TGTGCCAGCAGTGAGTGGGAGAACACTGAAGCTTTCTTT. Translating gives CASSEWENTEAFF. The J gene is TRBJ1-1, the V gene TRBV2, with unresolved D. Germline V gene sequence: CDR1 SNHLY, CDR2 FYNNEI. Trimming pared 3 bases from V and 1 base from J, leaving 6 bases between. The CDR3 contains 13 residues.

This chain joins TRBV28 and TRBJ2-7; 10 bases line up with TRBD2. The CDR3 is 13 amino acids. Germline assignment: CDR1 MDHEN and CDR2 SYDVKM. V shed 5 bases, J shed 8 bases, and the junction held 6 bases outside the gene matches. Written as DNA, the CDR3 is TGTGCCAGCAGTCCTAGCGGGAGACGTAAGCAGTACTTC. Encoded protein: CASSPSGRRKQYF.

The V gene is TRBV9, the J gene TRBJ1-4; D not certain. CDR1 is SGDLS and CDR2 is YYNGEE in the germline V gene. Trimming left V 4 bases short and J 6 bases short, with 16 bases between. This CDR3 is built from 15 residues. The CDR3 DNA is TGTGCCAGCAGCATTTCCCACGGGTTGGATGAAAAACTGTTTTTT. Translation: CASSISHGLDEKLFF.

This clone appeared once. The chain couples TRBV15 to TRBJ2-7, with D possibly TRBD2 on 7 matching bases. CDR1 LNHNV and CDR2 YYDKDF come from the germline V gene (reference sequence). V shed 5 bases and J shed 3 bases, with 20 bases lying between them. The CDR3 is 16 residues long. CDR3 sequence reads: CATSERGGASLYEQYF. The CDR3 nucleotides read TGTGCCACCAGCGAAAGGGGGGGCGCCAGCCTCTACGAGCAGTACTTC. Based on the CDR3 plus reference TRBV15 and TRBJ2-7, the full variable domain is DAMVIQNPRYQVTQFGKPVTLSCSQTLNHNVMYWYQQKSSQAPKLLFHYYDKDFNNEADTPDNFQSRRPNTSFCFLDIRSPGLGDTAMYLCATSERGGASLYEQYFGPGTRLTVT.

CDR3 protein: CASKPNLPAYNEQFF. The CDR3 region has the DNA TGTGCCAGTAAACCCAATCTACCAGCCTACAATGAGCAGTTCTTC. The genes are TRBV19 and TRBJ2-1, with D hard to call. CDR3 length: 15 residues. CDR1 is LNHDA and CDR2 is SQIVND in the germline V gene (reference sequence). Trimming took 7 bases from V and 2 from J, leaving 15 bases between them.

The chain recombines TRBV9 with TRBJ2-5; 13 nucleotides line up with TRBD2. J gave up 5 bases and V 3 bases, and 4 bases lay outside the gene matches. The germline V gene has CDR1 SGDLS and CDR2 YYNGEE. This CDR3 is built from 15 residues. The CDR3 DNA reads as TGTGCCAGCAGCGGGAGACTAGCGGGAGGTGAGACCCAGTACTTC. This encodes CASSGRLAGGETQYF.

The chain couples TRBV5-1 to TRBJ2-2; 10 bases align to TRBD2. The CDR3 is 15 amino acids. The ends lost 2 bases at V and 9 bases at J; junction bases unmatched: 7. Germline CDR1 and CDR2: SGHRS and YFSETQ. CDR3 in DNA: TGCGCCAGCAGCTTAGCGAGCGGGAGGGCCCGGGAGCTGTTTTTT. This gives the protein CASSLASGRARELFF.

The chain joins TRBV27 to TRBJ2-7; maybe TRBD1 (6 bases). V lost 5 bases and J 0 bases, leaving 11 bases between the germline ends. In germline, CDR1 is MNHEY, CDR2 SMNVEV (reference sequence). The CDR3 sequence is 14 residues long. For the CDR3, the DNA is TGTGCCAGCAGTGGTGACAGGAGCTCCTACGAGCAGTACTTC. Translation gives CASSGDRSSYEQYF.

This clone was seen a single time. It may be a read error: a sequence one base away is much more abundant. The CDR3 DNA follows: TGTGCCAGCAGTTCCTCTGAAAATCAGCCCCAGCATTTT. Residues: CASSSSENQPQHF. The chain recombines TRBV6-6 with TRBJ1-5, with D hard to call. V was cut by 4 bases and J by 4 bases, with 8 bases left in between. This CDR3 has 13 amino acids. Looked up from germline, CDR1 is MNHNY and CDR2 is SVGAGI (reference sequence).

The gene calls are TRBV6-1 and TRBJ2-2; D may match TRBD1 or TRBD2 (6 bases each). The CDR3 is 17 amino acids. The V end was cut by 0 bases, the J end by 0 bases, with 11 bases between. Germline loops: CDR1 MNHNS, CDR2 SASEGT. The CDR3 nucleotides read TGTGCCAGCAGTGAAGCGGGGGCGGGATCGAACACCGGGGAGCTGTTTTTT. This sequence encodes CASSEAGAGSNTGELFF.

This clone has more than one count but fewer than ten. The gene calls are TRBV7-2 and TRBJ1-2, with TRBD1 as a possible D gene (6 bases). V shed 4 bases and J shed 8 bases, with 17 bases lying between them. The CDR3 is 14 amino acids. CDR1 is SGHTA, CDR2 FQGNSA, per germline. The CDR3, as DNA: TGTGCCAGCAGCTCGGCAGGGGAGGTAAAGGGCTACACCTTC. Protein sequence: CASSSAGEVKGYTF.

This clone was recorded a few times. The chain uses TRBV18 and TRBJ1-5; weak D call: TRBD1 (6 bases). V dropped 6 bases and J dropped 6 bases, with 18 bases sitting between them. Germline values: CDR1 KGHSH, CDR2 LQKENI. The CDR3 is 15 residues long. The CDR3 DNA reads TGTGCCAGCTCCGAGTGGGGGGCGGCTGGTCAGCCCCAGCATTTT. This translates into CASSEWGAAGQPQHF.

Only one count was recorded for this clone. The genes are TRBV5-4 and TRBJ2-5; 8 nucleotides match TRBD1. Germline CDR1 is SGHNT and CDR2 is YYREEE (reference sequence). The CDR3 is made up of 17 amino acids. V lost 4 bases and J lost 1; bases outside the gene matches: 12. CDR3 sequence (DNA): TGTGCCAGCAGCCGCACAGGGGGGTATCAGCCCCAAGAGACCCAGTACTTC. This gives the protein CASSRTGGYQPQETQYF.

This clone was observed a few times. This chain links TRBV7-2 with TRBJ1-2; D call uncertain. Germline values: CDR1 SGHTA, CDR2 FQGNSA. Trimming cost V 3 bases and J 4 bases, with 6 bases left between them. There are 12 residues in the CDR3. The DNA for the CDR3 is TGTGCCAGCAGCTTCCGCATCTATGGCTACACCTTC. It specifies CASSFRIYGYTF.

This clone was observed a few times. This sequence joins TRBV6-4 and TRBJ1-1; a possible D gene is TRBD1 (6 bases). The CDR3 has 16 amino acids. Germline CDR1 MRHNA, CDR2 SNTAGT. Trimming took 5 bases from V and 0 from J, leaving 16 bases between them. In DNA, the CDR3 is TGTGCCAGCAGTCCCTACGGGACACACCTGAACACTGAAGCTTTCTTT. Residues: CASSPYGTHLNTEAFF.

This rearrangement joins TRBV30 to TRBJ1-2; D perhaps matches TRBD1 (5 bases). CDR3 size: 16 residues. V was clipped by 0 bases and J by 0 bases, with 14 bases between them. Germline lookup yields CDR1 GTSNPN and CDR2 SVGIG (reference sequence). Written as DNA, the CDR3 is TGTGCCTGGAGTGTTCCAGGGTACCCTTCTAACTATGGCTACACCTTC. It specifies CAWSVPGYPSNYGYTF. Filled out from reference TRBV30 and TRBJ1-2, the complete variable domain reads SQTIHQWPATLVQPVGSPLSLECTVEGTSNPNLYWYRQAAGRGLQLLFYSVGIGQISSEVPQNLSASRPQDRQFILSSKKLLLSDSGFYLCAWSVPGYPSNYGYTFGSGTRLTVV.

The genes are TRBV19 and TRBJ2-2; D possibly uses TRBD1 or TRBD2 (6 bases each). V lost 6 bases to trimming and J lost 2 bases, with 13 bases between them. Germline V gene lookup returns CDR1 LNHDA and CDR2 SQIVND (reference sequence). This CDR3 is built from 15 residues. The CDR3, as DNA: TGTGCCAGTAGGGGGGGCAGGGCCAACACCGGGGAGCTGTTTTTT. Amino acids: CASRGGRANTGELFF.

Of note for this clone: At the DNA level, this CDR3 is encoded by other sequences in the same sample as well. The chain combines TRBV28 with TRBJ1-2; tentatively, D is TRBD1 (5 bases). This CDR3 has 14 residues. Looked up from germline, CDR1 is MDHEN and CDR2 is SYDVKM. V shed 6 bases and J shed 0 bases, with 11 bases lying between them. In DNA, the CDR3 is TGTGCCAGCAGCGCCGGGGGATCTAACTATGGCTACACCTTC. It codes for CASSAGGSNYGYTF.

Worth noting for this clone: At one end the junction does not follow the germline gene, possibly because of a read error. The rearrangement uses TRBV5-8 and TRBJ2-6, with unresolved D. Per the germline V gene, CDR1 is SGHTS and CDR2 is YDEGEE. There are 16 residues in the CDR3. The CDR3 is CASSQDPGSGANVLTF. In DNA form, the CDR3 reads TGCGCCAGCAGCCAAGATCCGGGTTCTGGGGCCAACGTCCTGACTTTC.

CDR3 amino acids: CASAFLSPRGGASGYTF. The CDR3 bases are TGTGCCAGTGCCTTTTTGAGTCCGAGAGGGGGGGCGAGCGGCTACACCTTC. The V gene is TRBV19, the J gene TRBJ1-2; D is perhaps TRBD1 (6 bases). V was shortened by 8 bases and J by 8 bases, with 30 bases between the two germline ends. Looked up from germline, CDR1 is LNHDA and CDR2 is SQIVND (reference sequence). The CDR3 sequence is 17 residues long.

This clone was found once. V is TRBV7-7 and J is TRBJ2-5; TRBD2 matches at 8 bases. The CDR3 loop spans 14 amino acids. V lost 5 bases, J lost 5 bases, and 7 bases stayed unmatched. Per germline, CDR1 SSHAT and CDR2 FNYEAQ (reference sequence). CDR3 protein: CASSPGTSVETQYF. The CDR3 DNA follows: TGTGCCAGCAGCCCCGGGACTAGTGTTGAGACCCAGTACTTC. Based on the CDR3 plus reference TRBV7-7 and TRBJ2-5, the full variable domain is GAGVSQSPRYKVTKRGQDVTLRCDPISSHATLYWYQQALGQGPEFLTYFNYEAQPDKSGLPSDRFSAERPEGSISTLTIQRTEQRDSAMYRCASSPGTSVETQYFGPGTRLLVL.

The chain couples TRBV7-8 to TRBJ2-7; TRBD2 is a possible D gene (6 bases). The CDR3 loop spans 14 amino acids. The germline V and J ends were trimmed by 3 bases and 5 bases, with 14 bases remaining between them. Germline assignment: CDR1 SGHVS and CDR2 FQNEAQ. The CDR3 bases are TGTGCCAGCAGCTTCGGGGGAGGTCCCAACGAGCAGTACTTC. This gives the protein CASSFGGGPNEQYF.